The sequence of this T cell receptor beta chain was determined in a study of blood T cell repertoires in COVID-19 (dated by TCRdb to the early 2020s). As for the study more broadly: Samples covering the acute and convalescent phases of COVID-19 were provided by collaborators in the United States, Italy and Spain. The prospective study material was composed of cDNA or gDNA derived from T cells, B-cell-depleted T cells, or PBMCs. Subjects who had been exposed to COVID-19, were actively infected with it, or had recovered from it provided the deeply sampled blood TCRbeta repertoires that made up the dataset. A freely available public database, intended as a resource for researchers studying the immune response to SARS-CoV-2, is where the repertoires were released. Samples were obtained from the ongoing ImmuneRACE study (first 160 participants) and from about 1,300 subjects provided by 6 global collaborators. Nearly every sample came with metadata listing a de-identified subject ID, COVID-19 status, age in years and sex. HLA class I and class II types, where available, came from metadata supplied by the sample provider rather than from assay-based typing.

V sheds 3 bases and J sheds 6 bases, leaving 6 bases between their ends. The CDR3, cysteine through phenylalanine, is 12 amino acids long. Of all the DNA, just the CDR3 is kept, 36 bases in frame from base 1. Study-wide findings and limitations: Clinical and demographic metadata were provided uncurated, with the amount varying by source and participant.

About this clone: Its antigen remains unidentified. Per-base quality was not reported, and no clone a single base away is much larger than it.

Collaborating institutions collected whole blood in K2EDTA tubes following their own protocols. Collaborator samples were shipped for TCRbeta analysis as frozen whole blood, isolated PBMCs, or DNA extracted from either sample type. The immunoSEQ Assay, a bias-controlled multiplex PCR, was used to amplify TCRbeta CDR3 regions from genomic DNA. The published analysis was carried out like this. Within the assay, amplification of reference gene primers was used to estimate how many nucleated cells each sample contained. To quantify the absolute abundance of each unique TCRbeta CDR3 rearrangement, sequence reads were collapsed and filtered. For each sample, productive Simpson clonality was calculated as the square root of Simpson's diversity index across productive rearrangements. Drawn from immuneACCESS, this table holds only the in-frame rearrangements with V and J called that TCRdb kept. Clones are partly lost; checked studies trace under half to an unresolved V gene and leave the rest unexplained. V, J and clone size are those of that table, while D and trimming were read from the DNA. A total of 130,000 or so clones appear in this sample, 75% to 90% of them only once. The biggest ten clones account for roughly 18% of the sample.

The source is a man aged 50-59 years with active or convalescent COVID-19. Sequences were obtained from peripheral blood. The chain is encoded by TRBV12-3 or TRBV12-4 joined to TRBJ1-5, with no confident D gene call. The CDR3 protein is CASSFSGQPQHF. The nucleotides read TGTGCCAGCAGTTTTTCAGGTCAGCCCCAGCATTTT.